The 26 T cell receptor beta chains in this list originate from one sample, sequenced in a study of Graves' ophthalmopathy and Graves' hyperthyroidism. RNA transcripts yielded amplified TCR beta CDR3 regions. The authors performed first-round RT-PCR with HTBI primers and then a second-round multiplex PCR. TCRdb analysed the multiplex PCR reads with MiXCR anew, one entry per CDR3 protein. The profile shows more than 300,000 distinct CDR3 sequences, roughly 15% of them singletons. Sequenced material: peripheral blood. Source of these receptors: an adult woman with stable Graves' hyperthyroidism.

There are a few counts of this clonotype. This chain connects TRBV4-1 to TRBJ2-7; D is perhaps TRBD1 (6 bases). CDR3 length equals 15 residues. Deletions cut 5 bases from V and 0 bases from J, with 14 bases between. Germline V gene sequence: CDR1 MGHRA, CDR2 YSYEKL. The CDR3: CASSYRQDSSYEQYF. CDR3 bases: TGCGCCAGCAGCTACCGACAGGACAGCTCCTACGAGCAGTACTTC.

This clonotype has a count of ten or more. This chain joins TRBV5-1 and TRBJ2-7; 11 nucleotides match TRBD2. The V segment lost 1 base and the J segment 3 bases; nucleotides outside the gene matches: 9. This CDR3 has 17 amino acids. Germline V gives CDR1 SGHRS, CDR2 YFSETQ. The CDR3 DNA reads as TGCGCCAGCAGCTTGAGAGTGACTAGCGGGGCCCTCTACGAGCAGTACTTC. It is translated as CASSLRVTSGALYEQYF.

Ten or more counts support this clonotype. The genes are TRBV6-2 or TRBV6-3 and TRBJ2-7; D possibly corresponds to TRBD2 (6 bases). The CDR3 contains 15 residues. V was trimmed by 10 bases and J by 6 bases, leaving 25 bases between them. Germline CDR1 and CDR2: MNHEY and SVGEGT. CDR3 amino acids: CATSEPSAGTREQYF. The CDR3 coding sequence is TGTGCCACTTCCGAACCTAGCGCCGGGACCCGCGAGCAGTACTTC.

In the case of this clonotype: One base away lies a much larger clone, so this may be a sequencing read error. The chain uses TRBV6-1 and TRBJ2-2; TRBD2 matches at 7 bases. From germline, CDR1 is MNHNS and CDR2 SASEGT. The CDR3 length is 13 residues. CDR3: CASVGLNTGELLF. CDR3 DNA sequence: TGTGCCAGCGTGGGACTAAACACCGGGGAGCTGCTTTTT.

This clonotype was recorded many times. V and J are TRBV6-1 and TRBJ2-7; TRBD1 or TRBD2 may be the D gene (5 bases each). This CDR3 comprises 14 residues. V was cut by 6 bases and J by 3 bases, with 15 bases left in between. The germline V gene encodes CDR1 MNHNS and CDR2 SASEGT. The CDR3 region has the DNA TGTGCCAGCAGGAGCCGGGACGGAATCTACGAGCAGTACTTC. Its protein product is CASRSRDGIYEQYF.

Many counts were recorded for this clonotype. V usage is TRBV19 and J usage is TRBJ1-5; 9 bases line up with TRBD1. V trimming: 5 bases; J trimming: 2 bases; junction bases outside the gene matches: 4. CDR1 and CDR2 (germline): LNHDA, SQIVND (reference sequence). The CDR3 extends over 15 amino acids. The CDR3: CASSLGTGRNQPQHF. Here the CDR3 DNA reads TGTGCCAGTAGTTTAGGGACAGGGCGCAATCAGCCCCAGCATTTT.

This clonotype was detected many times. V and J are TRBV18 and TRBJ2-2; no clear D gene. The CDR3 spans 14 residues. CDR1 is KGHSH, CDR2 LQKENI, per germline. The V end lost 0 bases, the J end lost 2 bases, and 4 bases lay between the germline ends. The CDR3 region is CASSPPRNTGELFF. The CDR3 DNA reads as TGTGCCAGCTCACCACCGAGAAACACCGGGGAGCTGTTTTTT. Using reference TRBV18 and TRBJ2-2 for the parts outside the CDR3, the full variable domain is NAGVMQNPRHLVRRRGQEARLRCSPMKGHSHVYWYRQLPEEGLKFMVYLQKENIIDESGMPKERFSAEFPKEGPSILRIQQVVRGDSAAYFCASSPPRNTGELFFGEGSRLTVL.

This clonotype was picked up many times. The chain recombines TRBV11-1 with TRBJ2-4; a weak D match, TRBD1 (6 bases). Germline V lookup: CDR1 SGHAT, CDR2 FQDESV (reference sequence). V lost 2 bases to trimming and J lost 3 bases, with 20 bases between them. The CDR3 sequence is 18 residues long. For the CDR3, the DNA is TGTGCCAGCAGCTTATGGGGGCACAGTGGGGCGAGCAAAAACATTCAGTACTTC. Translation: CASSLWGHSGASKNIQYF.

This clonotype has a count of ten or more. V and J are TRBV28 and TRBJ1-2; 11 nucleotides line up with TRBD1. CDR3 size: 15 residues. CDR1 and CDR2 (germline): MDHEN, SYDVKM. V lost 3 bases and J lost 4; bases outside the gene matches: 4. The CDR3 DNA reads as TGTGCCAGCAGTTTTCCCGGGACAGGGGGCTATGGCTACACCTTC. This gives the protein CASSFPGTGGYGYTF.

This chain joins TRBV12-3 or TRBV12-4 and TRBJ1-1; 9 nucleotides match TRBD1. Trimming took 5 bases from V and 1 from J; bases not matched to a gene: 8. This CDR3 has 16 amino acids. DNA for the CDR3: TGTGCCAGCAGTGAACCCCCGGGACAGGGGAACACTGAAGCTTTCTTT. Its protein is CASSEPPGQGNTEAFF.

As to this clonotype: The missing conserved phenylalanine or tryptophan at the end of this CDR3 makes a read error likely. The chain recombines TRBV6-1 with TRBJ2-5, with no clear D. There are 12 residues in the CDR3. From germline, CDR1 is MNHNS and CDR2 SASEGT. The CDR3 sequence: CASIGVQESQYY. CDR3 nucleotides: TGTGCCAGCATTGGGGTCCAAGAGTCCCAGTACTAC.

In the case of this clonotype: With a much larger clone just one base away, this may be a read error. The chain employs TRBV19 and TRBJ2-7, with 7 bases that match TRBD2. The CDR3 has 15 residues. Germline V gene lookup returns CDR1 LNHDA and CDR2 SQIVND (reference sequence). The trim removed 10 bases at V and 1 base at J, leaving 13 bases unmatched. In DNA form, the CDR3 reads TGTGCCATTAGAAGACGGCGGGAGATTTCCTACGAGCAGTACTTC. It yields the protein CAIRRRREISYEQYF.

This clonotype was recorded at least ten times. The chain carries TRBV3-1 and TRBJ2-2; D is perhaps TRBD1 (6 bases). The CDR3 covers 13 residues. Trimming pared 0 bases from V and 12 bases from J, leaving 11 bases between. In germline, CDR1 is LGHDT, CDR2 YNNKEL (reference sequence). CDR3 sequence reads: CASSQETGLKLFF. As DNA, the CDR3 is TGTGCCAGCAGCCAAGAGACAGGCCTCAAGCTGTTTTTT.

This clonotype was seen many times. The J gene is TRBJ1-5, the V gene TRBV28; 9 bases are shared with TRBD1. V was clipped by 3 bases and J by 3 bases; unmatched bases: 6. CDR1 is MDHEN, CDR2 SYDVKM, per germline. This CDR3 region has 16 residues. CDR3 DNA sequence: TGTGCCAGCAGTTTCTCGGGACAGGGCTCCAATCAGCCCCAGCATTTT. The encoded protein is CASSFSGQGSNQPQHF.

This clonotype was observed many times. The V call is TRBV9, the J call TRBJ1-5; D unresolved. The germline V gene encodes CDR1 SGDLS and CDR2 YYNGEE. Trimming took 6 bases from V and 4 from J, leaving 14 bases between them. CDR3 length: 14 amino acids. CDR3 in DNA: TGTGCCAGCAATTCGGGGAGGAGGAATCAGCCCCAGCATTTT. It specifies CASNSGRRNQPQHF.

This clonotype occurred many times. The junction does not match germline at one end; this may be a read error. V is TRBV7-9 and J is TRBJ2-5, with a tentative D call TRBD2 (6 bases). The germline V gene has CDR1 SEHNR and CDR2 FQNEAQ (reference sequence). The CDR3 consists of 15 residues. The CDR3, as DNA: TGTGCCAGCAGCTTACCGGGAGTGACACAAGGGACCCAGTACTTC. Protein product: CASSLPGVTQGTQYF.

J is TRBJ2-5 and V is TRBV7-2; unclear D gene. Trimming removed 1 base from V and 7 bases from J, with 13 bases in between. This CDR3 has 14 residues. The germline CDR1 and CDR2 sequences are SGHTA and FQGNSA. CDR3 nucleotide sequence: TGTGCCAGCAGCTTAGGGGTGGTGGTAGGGACCCAGTACTTC. Protein product: CASSLGVVVGTQYF.

The table lists this clonotype with many counts. The chain carries TRBV6-5 and TRBJ2-7; D not certain. CDR1 is MNHEY, CDR2 SVGAGI, per germline. CDR3 length equals 15 residues. V lost 2 bases and J 2 bases, leaving 13 bases between the germline ends. DNA for the CDR3: TGTGCCAGCAGTTACGCCCAAGAACGTACCTACGAGCAGTACTTC. It encodes CASSYAQERTYEQYF.

The sample holds many counts of this clonotype. DNA of the CDR3: TGTGCCAGCAGCTCGCCCACAGGGTACAGTGGCTACACCTTC. Protein product: CASSSPTGYSGYTF. The chain recombines TRBV11-2 with TRBJ1-2; possible D gene TRBD1, 6 bases. Between the trimmed V and J ends, which lost 4 bases and 7 bases, there was a span of 16 bases. The CDR3 loop spans 14 amino acids. Looked up from germline, CDR1 is SGHAT and CDR2 is FQNNGV.

This clonotype turned up a few times. The rearrangement uses TRBV4-1 and TRBJ2-1, with D hard to call. The CDR3 has 17 amino acids. V was shortened by 4 bases and J by 4 bases, with 20 bases between the two germline ends. The germline CDR1 and CDR2 sequences are MGHRA and YSYEKL. The DNA for the CDR3 is TGCGCCAGCAGCCTTGGGGAAGCGAGATCCCGTTACAATGAGCAGTTCTTC. It is translated as CASSLGEARSRYNEQFF.

Ten or more counts support this clonotype. The rearrangement uses TRBV11-2 and TRBJ2-7, with 7 bases lining up with TRBD2. The trim removed 1 base at V and 7 bases at J, leaving 4 bases unmatched. This CDR3 region has 13 residues. Germline V gene data show CDR1 as SGHAT and CDR2 as FQNNGV. The CDR3: CASSLVDGGEQYF. The DNA of the CDR3 is TGTGCCAGCAGCTTAGTGGACGGGGGGGAGCAGTACTTC.

This clonotype was counted ten times or more. This chain joins TRBV28 and TRBJ2-7; D gene ambiguous. CDR1 and CDR2 (germline): MDHEN, SYDVKM. V dropped 2 bases and J dropped 4 bases, with 18 bases sitting between them. The CDR3 totals 16 residues. The CDR3 bases are TGTGCCAGCAGTTTAGTGGTCGGACCCAGTAGGTACGAGCAGTACTTC. Residues: CASSLVVGPSRYEQYF.

This clonotype was observed many times. CDR3 DNA: TGTGCCAGCAGTATAGGGACAGGCAATCAGCCCCAGCATTTT. Its protein product is CASSIGTGNQPQHF. This rearrangement joins TRBV12-3 or TRBV12-4 to TRBJ1-5; 7 bases agree with TRBD1. V shed 5 bases and J 2 bases; nucleotides not matched to a gene: 3. CDR3 length: 14 amino acids.

This clonotype appeared many times. The genes are TRBV6-2 or TRBV6-3 and TRBJ2-7; D may be TRBD2 (6 bases). CDR1 and CDR2 from the germline V gene are MNHEY and SVGEGT. The CDR3 has 15 amino acids. Trimming removed 6 bases from V and 0 bases from J, with 15 bases in between. This CDR3 reads CASSRGGKFSYEQYF. As DNA, the CDR3 is TGTGCCAGCAGCCGCGGCGGGAAATTCTCCTACGAGCAGTACTTC.

This clonotype was seen more than once but under ten times. The V call is TRBV2, the J call TRBJ1-5; TRBD1 matches at 8 bases. This CDR3 spans 17 amino acids. The V gene end was trimmed by 6 bases and the J gene end by 10 bases; junction bases not matched to a gene: 20. CDR1 is SNHLY and CDR2 is FYNNEI in the germline V gene. CDR3 amino acids: CASREDRALPGSGPQHF. CDR3 nucleotides: TGTGCCAGCAGGGAGGACAGGGCCCTCCCCGGGTCCGGTCCCCAGCATTTT.

This clonotype was found many times. The J gene is TRBJ1-2, the V gene TRBV5-1, with a possible D match to TRBD1 (6 bases). Germline lookup yields CDR1 SGHRS and CDR2 YFSETQ. V lost 0 bases and J lost 6, with 15 bases in between. The CDR3 length is 15 residues. The CDR3 nucleotides read TGCGCCAGCAGCTTGGTCGGCAGGGGTAGTAATGGCTACACCTTC. Protein: CASSLVGRGSNGYTF.